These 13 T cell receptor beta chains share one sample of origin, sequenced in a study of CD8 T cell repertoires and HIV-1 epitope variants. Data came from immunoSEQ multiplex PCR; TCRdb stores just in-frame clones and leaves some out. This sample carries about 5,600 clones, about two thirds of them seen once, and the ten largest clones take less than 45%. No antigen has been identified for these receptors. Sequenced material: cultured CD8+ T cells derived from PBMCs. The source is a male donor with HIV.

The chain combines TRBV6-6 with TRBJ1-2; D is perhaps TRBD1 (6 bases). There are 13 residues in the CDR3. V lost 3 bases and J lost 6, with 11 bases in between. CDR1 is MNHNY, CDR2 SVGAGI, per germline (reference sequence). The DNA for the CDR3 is TGTGCCAGCAGTTATTTGGGGGCCGATGGCTACACCTTC. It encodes CASSYLGADGYTF.

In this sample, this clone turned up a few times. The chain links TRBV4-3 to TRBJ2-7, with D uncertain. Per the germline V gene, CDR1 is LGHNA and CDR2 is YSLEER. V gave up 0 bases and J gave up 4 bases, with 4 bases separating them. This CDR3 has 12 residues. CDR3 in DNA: TGCGCCAGCAGCCAAGATGGATACGAGCAGTACTTC. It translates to CASSQDGYEQYF.

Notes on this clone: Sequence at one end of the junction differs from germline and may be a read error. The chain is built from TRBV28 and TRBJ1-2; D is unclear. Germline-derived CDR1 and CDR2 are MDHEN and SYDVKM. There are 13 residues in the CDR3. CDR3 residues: CASSLKADYDYTF. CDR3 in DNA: TGTGCCAGCAGTTTAAAGGCGGACTATGACTACACCTTC.

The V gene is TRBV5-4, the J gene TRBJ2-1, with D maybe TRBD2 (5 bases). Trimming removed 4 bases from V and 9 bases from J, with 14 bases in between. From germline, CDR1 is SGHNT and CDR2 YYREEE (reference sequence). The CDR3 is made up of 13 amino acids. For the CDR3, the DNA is TGTGCCAGCAGCCAAAATAGCGTTGTTGAGCAGTTCTTC. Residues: CASSQNSVVEQFF.

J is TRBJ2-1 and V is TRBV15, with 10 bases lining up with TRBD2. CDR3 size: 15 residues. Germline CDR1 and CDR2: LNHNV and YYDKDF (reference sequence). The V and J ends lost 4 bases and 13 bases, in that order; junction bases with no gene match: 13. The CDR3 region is CATSTARGLAGAQFF. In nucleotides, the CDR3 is TGTGCCACCAGCACCGCAAGGGGGCTAGCGGGAGCTCAGTTCTTC.

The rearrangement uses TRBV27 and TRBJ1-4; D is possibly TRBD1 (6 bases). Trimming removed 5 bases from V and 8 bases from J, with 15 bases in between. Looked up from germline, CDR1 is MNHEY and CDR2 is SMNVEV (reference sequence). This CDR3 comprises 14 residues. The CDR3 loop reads CASSPPGQREKLFF. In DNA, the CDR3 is TGTGCCAGCAGTCCTCCCGGACAGCGGGAAAAACTGTTTTTT. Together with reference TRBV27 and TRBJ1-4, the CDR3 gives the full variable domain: EAQVTQNPRYLITVTGKKLTVTCSQNMNHEYMSWYRQDPGLGLRQIYYSMNVEVTDKGDVPEGYKVSRKEKRNFPLILESPSPNQTSLYFCASSPPGQREKLFFGSGTQLSVL.

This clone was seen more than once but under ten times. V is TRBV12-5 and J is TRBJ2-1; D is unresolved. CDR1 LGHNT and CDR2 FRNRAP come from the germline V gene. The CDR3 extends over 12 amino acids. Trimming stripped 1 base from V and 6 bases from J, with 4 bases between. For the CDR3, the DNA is TGTGCTAGTGGTTTGGACTCCAATGAGCAGTTCTTC. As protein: CASGLDSNEQFF.

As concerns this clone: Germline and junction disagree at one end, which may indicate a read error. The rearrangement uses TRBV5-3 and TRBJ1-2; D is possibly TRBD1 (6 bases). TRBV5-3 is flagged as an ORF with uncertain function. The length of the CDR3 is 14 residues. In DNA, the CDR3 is TGTGCCAGCAGCTTGGGGCAGGGGCTGATACGCTACACCTTC. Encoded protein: CASSLGQGLIRYTF.

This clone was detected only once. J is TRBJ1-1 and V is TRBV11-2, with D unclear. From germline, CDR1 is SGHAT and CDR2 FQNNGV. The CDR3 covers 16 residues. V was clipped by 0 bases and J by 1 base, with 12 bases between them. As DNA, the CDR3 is TGTGCCAGCAGCTTAGACAAGGAGAGCTCGAACACTGAAGCTTTCTTT. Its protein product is CASSLDKESSNTEAFF.

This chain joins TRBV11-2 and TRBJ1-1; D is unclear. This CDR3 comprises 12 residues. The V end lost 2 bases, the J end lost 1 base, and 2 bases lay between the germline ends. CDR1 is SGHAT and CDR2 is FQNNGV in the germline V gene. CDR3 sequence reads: CASSLWNTEAFF. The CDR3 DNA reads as TGTGCCAGCAGCTTATGGAACACTGAAGCTTTCTTT.

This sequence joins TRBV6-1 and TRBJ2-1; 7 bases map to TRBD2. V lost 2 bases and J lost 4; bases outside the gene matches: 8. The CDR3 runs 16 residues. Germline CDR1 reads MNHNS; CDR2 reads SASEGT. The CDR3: CASSEYGGSVYNEQFF. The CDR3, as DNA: TGTGCCAGCAGTGAATACGGCGGGAGTGTGTACAATGAGCAGTTCTTC.

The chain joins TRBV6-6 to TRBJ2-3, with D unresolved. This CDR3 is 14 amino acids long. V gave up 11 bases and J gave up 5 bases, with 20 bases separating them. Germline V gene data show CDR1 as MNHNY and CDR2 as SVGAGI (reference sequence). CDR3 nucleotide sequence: TGTGCCGCAGGCGGTCTACTCCTCGGAGATACGCAGTATTTT. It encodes CAAGGLLLGDTQYF.

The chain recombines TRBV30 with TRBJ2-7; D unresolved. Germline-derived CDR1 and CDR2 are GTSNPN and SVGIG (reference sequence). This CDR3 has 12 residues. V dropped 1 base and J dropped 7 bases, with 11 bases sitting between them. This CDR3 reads CAWSAPPREQYF. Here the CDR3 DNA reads TGTGCCTGGAGTGCACCCCCTAGGGAGCAGTACTTC.